Below, 14 T cell receptor beta chains from the same sample are listed, as sequenced in a study of blood T cell repertoires in COVID-19. Profiling relied on immunoSEQ multiplex PCR, and the TCRdb table lists in-frame clones only, not all of them. The profile shows hundreds of thousands of clones, around 90% of them singletons. Sequencing input: peripheral blood. These receptors were taken from a woman in her fifties or sixties who had recovered from COVID-19.

This chain connects TRBV7-9 to TRBJ1-2; D possibly corresponds to TRBD1 (6 bases). Trimming removed 5 bases at V and 6 bases at J, with 19 bases between. The CDR3 spans 15 residues. Per the germline V gene, CDR1 is SEHNR and CDR2 is FQNEAQ (reference sequence). The CDR3 DNA reads as TGTGCCAGCAGCGCCGGACAGTCTATTAGCGATGGCTACACCTTC. This translates into CASSAGQSISDGYTF.

J is TRBJ2-4 and V is TRBV5-4; 7 nucleotides align to TRBD1. Germline CDR1 and CDR2: SGHNT and YYREEE (reference sequence). The CDR3 is made up of 16 amino acids. Unmatched junction bases numbered 14, after V lost 9 bases and J lost 2 bases. The CDR3 sequence is CATREQGSRTKNIQYF. The CDR3 DNA reads TGTGCCACCAGAGAACAGGGGTCAAGGACCAAAAACATTCAGTACTTC.

The rearrangement links TRBV12-3 or TRBV12-4 to TRBJ1-1; tentatively, D is TRBD1 (6 bases). The V end lost 3 bases, the J end lost 7 bases, and 12 bases lay between the germline ends. The CDR3 length is 13 residues. In DNA form, the CDR3 reads TGTGCCAGCAGTTTTCGACAGGCCCTTGAAGCTTTCTTT. It specifies CASSFRQALEAFF.

The chain couples TRBV10-3 to TRBJ2-7; D is unclear. There are 11 residues in the CDR3. Germline V gene lookup returns CDR1 ENHRY and CDR2 SYGVKD. Trimming shortened V by 6 bases and J by 6 bases, and 9 bases separated the two germline ends. The CDR3 bases are TGTGCCATCAGATCTAGTCGCGAGCAGTACTTC. It specifies CAIRSSREQYF.

The V call is TRBV4-1, the J call TRBJ1-1, with D hard to call. Trimming cost V 1 base and J 9 bases, with 12 bases left between them. This CDR3 comprises 13 residues. CDR1 is MGHRA and CDR2 is YSYEKL in the germline V gene. The CDR3 sequence is CASSQGFDNKAFF. The CDR3 DNA reads as TGCGCCAGCAGCCAAGGCTTCGACAATAAAGCTTTCTTT.

The V gene is TRBV10-3, the J gene TRBJ2-5, with D perhaps TRBD2 (6 bases). The V and J ends lost 8 bases and 4 bases respectively, with 11 bases between them. From germline, CDR1 is ENHRY and CDR2 SYGVKD. The CDR3 runs 12 residues. This chain's CDR3 is CAIGSGGETQYF. CDR3 in DNA: TGTGCCATCGGGTCCGGGGGAGAGACCCAGTACTTC.

This chain uses TRBV5-1 with TRBJ1-1; D may be TRBD1 (5 bases). The ends were cut back, 5 bases at V and 0 bases at J, with 14 bases in the middle. This CDR3 has 15 residues. The germline V gene encodes CDR1 SGHRS and CDR2 YFSETQ. CDR3 region: CASSSTGKLNTEAFF. CDR3 in DNA: TGCGCCAGCAGTTCCACAGGAAAACTGAACACTGAAGCTTTCTTT. Full variable domain (outside the CDR3, taken from reference TRBV5-1 and TRBJ1-1): KAGVTQTPRYLIKTRGQQVTLSCSPISGHRSVSWYQQTPGQGLQFLFEYFSETQRNKGNFPGRFSGRQFSNSRSEMNVSTLELGDSALYLCASSSTGKLNTEAFFGQGTRLTVV.

The rearrangement uses TRBV5-1 and TRBJ2-5, with 7 positions matching TRBD2. V lost 0 bases and J lost 2; bases outside the gene matches: 4. The length of the CDR3 is 15 residues. From germline, CDR1 is SGHRS and CDR2 YFSETQ. The CDR3 sequence: CASSLGPGLQETQYF. CDR3 nucleotide sequence: TGCGCCAGCAGCTTGGGTCCGGGACTACAAGAGACCCAGTACTTC.

The genes are TRBV15 and TRBJ1-1; D ambiguous. Germline assignment: CDR1 LNHNV and CDR2 YYDKDF (reference sequence). This CDR3 has 12 residues. V was cut by 8 bases and J by 0 bases, with 7 bases left in between. The CDR3 reads CATSQLNTEAFF. The CDR3 nucleotides read TGTGCCACCTCCCAATTGAACACTGAAGCTTTCTTT.

The chain combines TRBV10-3 with TRBJ1-1, with TRBD1 matching 8 bases. Germline V gene data show CDR1 as ENHRY and CDR2 as SYGVKD. With 6 bases clipped from V and 4 bases from J, the junction kept 16 bases outside the gene matches. The CDR3 is made up of 17 amino acids. CDR3 sequence reads: CAIRYSILRTGITEAFF. CDR3 in DNA: TGTGCCATCAGGTACTCTATTTTACGGACAGGGATCACTGAAGCTTTCTTT.

This rearrangement joins TRBV7-3 to TRBJ1-5; 7 bases are shared with TRBD1. J was trimmed by 3 bases and V by 1 base; bases with no gene match: 12. The CDR3 totals 18 residues. In germline, CDR1 is SGHTA, CDR2 FQGTGA. In nucleotides, the CDR3 is TGTGCCAGCAGCTTAATAATGATTACAGGGGTCTACAATCAGCCCCAGCATTTT. Its translation is CASSLIMITGVYNQPQHF.

The rearrangement joins TRBV7-6 to TRBJ1-1; unclear D gene. The CDR3 contains 16 residues. V lost 1 base and J 1 base, leaving 13 bases between the germline ends. The V gene's germline CDR1 is SGHVS and CDR2 FNYEAQ. The CDR3 is CASSLVAARENTEAFF. CDR3 sequence (DNA): TGTGCCAGCAGCTTAGTGGCAGCGAGGGAGAACACTGAAGCTTTCTTT.

The V and J genes are TRBV7-3 and TRBJ2-2; 8 nucleotides match TRBD2. CDR1 and CDR2 from the germline V gene are SGHTA and FQGTGA. CDR3 length equals 16 residues. V lost 2 bases, J lost 0 bases, and 2 bases stayed unmatched. CDR3 DNA sequence: TGTGCCAGCAGCTTACGGGGGGGAACGAACACCGGGGAGCTGTTTTTT. Translation: CASSLRGGTNTGELFF.

The chain carries TRBV28 and TRBJ2-4; 12 nucleotides line up with TRBD2. V gave up 5 bases and J gave up 0 bases; unmatched junction bases: 5. Per germline, CDR1 MDHEN and CDR2 SYDVKM. The CDR3 has 17 residues. The CDR3 reads CASSPGLAGLAKNIQYF. Written as DNA, the CDR3 is TGTGCCAGCAGTCCGGGACTAGCGGGCCTAGCCAAAAACATTCAGTACTTC.